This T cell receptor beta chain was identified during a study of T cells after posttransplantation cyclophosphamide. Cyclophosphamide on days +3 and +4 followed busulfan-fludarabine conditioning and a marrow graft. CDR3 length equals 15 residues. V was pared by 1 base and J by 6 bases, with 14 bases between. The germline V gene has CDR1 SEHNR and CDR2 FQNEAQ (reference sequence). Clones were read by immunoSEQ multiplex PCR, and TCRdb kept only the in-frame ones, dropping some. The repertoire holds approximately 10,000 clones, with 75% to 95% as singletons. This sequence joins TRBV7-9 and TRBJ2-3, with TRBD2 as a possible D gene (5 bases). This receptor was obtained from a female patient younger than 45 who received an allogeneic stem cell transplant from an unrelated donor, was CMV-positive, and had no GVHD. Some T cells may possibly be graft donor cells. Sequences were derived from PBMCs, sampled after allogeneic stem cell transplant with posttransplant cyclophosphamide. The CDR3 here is CASSLGPLVSDTQYF. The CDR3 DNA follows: TGTGCCAGCAGCTTAGGGCCACTAGTGTCGGATACGCAGTATTTT.